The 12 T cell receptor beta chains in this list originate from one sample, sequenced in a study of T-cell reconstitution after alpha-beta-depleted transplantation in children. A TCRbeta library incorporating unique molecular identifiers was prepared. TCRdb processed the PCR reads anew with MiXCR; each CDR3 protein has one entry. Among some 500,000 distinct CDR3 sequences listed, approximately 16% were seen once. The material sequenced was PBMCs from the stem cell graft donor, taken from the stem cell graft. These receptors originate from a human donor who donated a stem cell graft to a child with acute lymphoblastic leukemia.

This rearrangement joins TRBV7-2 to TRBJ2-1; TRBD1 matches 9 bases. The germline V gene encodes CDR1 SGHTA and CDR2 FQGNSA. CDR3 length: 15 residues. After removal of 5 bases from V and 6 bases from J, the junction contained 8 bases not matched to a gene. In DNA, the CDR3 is TGTGCCAGCAGCCAGACAGCGGGACAGGGCAATGAGCAGTTCTTC. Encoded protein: CASSQTAGQGNEQFF.

For the CDR3, the DNA is TGCAGCGTTGATGGGGACAGGGAGTACAATGAGCAGTTCTTC. Its translation is CSVDGDREYNEQFF. The chain uses TRBV29-1 and TRBJ2-1, with 9 bases that match TRBD1. V lost 3 bases and J lost 4; bases outside the gene matches: 4. The CDR3 totals 14 residues. The V gene's germline CDR1 is SQVTM and CDR2 ANQGSEA.

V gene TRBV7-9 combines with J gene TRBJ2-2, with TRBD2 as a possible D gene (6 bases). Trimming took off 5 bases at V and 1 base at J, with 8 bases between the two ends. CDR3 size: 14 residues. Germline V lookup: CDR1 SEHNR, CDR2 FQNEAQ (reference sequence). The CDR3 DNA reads TGTGCCAGCAGCCCTAGCGAGAACACCGGGGAGCTGTTTTTT. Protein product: CASSPSENTGELFF.

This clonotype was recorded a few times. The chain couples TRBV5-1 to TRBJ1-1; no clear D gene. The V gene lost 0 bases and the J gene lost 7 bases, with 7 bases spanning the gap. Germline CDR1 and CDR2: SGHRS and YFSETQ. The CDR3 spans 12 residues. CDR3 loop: CASSLEWGEAFF. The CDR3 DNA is TGCGCCAGCAGCTTGGAATGGGGTGAAGCTTTCTTT. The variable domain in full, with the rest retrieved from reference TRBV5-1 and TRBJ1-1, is KAGVTQTPRYLIKTRGQQVTLSCSPISGHRSVSWYQQTPGQGLQFLFEYFSETQRNKGNFPGRFSGRQFSNSRSEMNVSTLELGDSALYLCASSLEWGEAFFGQGTRLTVV.

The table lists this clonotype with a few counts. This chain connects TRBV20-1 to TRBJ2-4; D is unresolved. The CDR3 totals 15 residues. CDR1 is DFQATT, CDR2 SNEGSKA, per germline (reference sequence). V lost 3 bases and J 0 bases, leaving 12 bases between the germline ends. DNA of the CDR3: TGCAGTGCTAGCCACAGACCGTTAGCCAAAAACATTCAGTACTTC. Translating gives CSASHRPLAKNIQYF.

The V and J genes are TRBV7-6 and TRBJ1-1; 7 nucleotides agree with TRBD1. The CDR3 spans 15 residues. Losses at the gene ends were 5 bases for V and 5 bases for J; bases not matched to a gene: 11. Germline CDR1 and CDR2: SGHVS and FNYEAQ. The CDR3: CASSTLRQGRTEAFF. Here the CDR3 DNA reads TGTGCCAGCAGCACCCTTCGACAGGGCCGTACTGAAGCTTTCTTT.

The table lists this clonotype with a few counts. The DNA for the CDR3 is TGCGCCAGCAGCTTGGTGCCCTCGCCCAGCCAGCCCCAGCATTTT. Amino acid sequence: CASSLVPSPSQPQHF. The chain employs TRBV5-1 and TRBJ1-5; D gene unclear. This CDR3 comprises 15 residues. Germline assignment: CDR1 SGHRS and CDR2 YFSETQ. V shed 0 bases and J shed 7 bases, with 14 bases lying between them.

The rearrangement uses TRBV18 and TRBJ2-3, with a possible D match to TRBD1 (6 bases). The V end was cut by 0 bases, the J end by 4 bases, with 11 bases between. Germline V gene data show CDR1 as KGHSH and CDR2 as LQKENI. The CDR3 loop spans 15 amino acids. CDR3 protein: CASSPPRTASDTQYF. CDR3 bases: TGTGCCAGCTCACCACCCAGGACAGCGTCAGATACGCAGTATTTT.

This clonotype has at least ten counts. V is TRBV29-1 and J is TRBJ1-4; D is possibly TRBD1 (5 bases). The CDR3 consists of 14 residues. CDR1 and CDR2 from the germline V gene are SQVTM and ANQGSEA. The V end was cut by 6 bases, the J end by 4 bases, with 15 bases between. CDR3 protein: CSVVGDGDNEKLFF. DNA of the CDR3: TGCAGCGTCGTTGGGGACGGAGATAATGAAAAACTGTTTTTT.

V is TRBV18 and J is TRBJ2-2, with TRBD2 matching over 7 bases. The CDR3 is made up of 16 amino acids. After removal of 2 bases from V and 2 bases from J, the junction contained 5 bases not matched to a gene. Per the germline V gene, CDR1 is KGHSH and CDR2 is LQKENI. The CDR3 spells CASSPKGLLNTGELFF. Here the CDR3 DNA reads TGTGCCAGCTCACCAAAGGGACTACTAAACACCGGGGAGCTGTTTTTT.

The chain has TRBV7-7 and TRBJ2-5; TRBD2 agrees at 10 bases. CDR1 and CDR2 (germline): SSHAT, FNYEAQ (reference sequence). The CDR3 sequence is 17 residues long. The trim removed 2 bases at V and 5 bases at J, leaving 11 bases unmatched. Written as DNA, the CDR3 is TGTGCCAGCAGCTTACCCCGAACAGCGGGAGGGCCGGAGACCCAGTACTTC. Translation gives CASSLPRTAGGPETQYF.

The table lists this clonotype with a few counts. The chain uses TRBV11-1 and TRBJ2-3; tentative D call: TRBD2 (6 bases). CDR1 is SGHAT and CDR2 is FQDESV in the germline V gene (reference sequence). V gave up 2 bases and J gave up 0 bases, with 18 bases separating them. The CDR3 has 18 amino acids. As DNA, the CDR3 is TGTGCCAGCAGCTTATTCAATAATGGGGAGGAGAGCACAGATACGCAGTATTTT. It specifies CASSLFNNGEESTDTQYF.